A single sample is the source of the 28 T cell receptor beta chains below, sequenced in a study of Graves' ophthalmopathy and Graves' hyperthyroidism. The TCR beta CDR3 regions underwent amplification from RNA transcripts. First-round RT-PCR relied on HTBI primers, and a second-round multiplex PCR came next. TCRdb redid the calling of the multiplex PCR reads with MiXCR, one entry per CDR3 protein. Of a few hundred thousand distinct CDR3 sequences listed, roughly 39% are singletons. Sequencing input: peripheral blood or thyroid tissue (not recorded which). Source of these receptors: an adult man with Graves' hyperthyroidism.

This clonotype was seen at least ten times. The chain combines TRBV19 with TRBJ1-5; 8 nucleotides match TRBD1. From germline, CDR1 is LNHDA and CDR2 SQIVND (reference sequence). The trim removed 5 bases at V and 3 bases at J, leaving 9 bases unmatched. There are 16 residues in the CDR3. CDR3 sequence (DNA): TGTGCCAGTAGTCCGGACAGGGCCCTTACCAATCAGCCCCAGCATTTT. Protein: CASSPDRALTNQPQHF.

Details on this clonotype: Given a much more abundant clone one base away, this may be a read error. V is TRBV7-9 and J is TRBJ2-2; TRBD2 matches at 7 bases. From germline, CDR1 is SEHNR and CDR2 FQNEAQ (reference sequence). CDR3 length: 15 amino acids. The CDR3 loop is CANSLSGTNTGELFF. Here the CDR3 DNA reads TGTGCCAACAGCTTAAGCGGGACCAACACCGGGGAGCTGTTTTTT.

A single count supports this clonotype. One end of the junction is discordant with germline, which a read error may explain. The chain is built from TRBV5-1 and TRBJ2-7; D might be TRBD1 (6 bases). The length of the CDR3 is 17 residues. Germline lookup yields CDR1 SGHRS and CDR2 YFSETQ. DNA for the CDR3: TGTGCCAGCAGCCCGAAGCTGCATCAGGGGAACTCCTACGAGCAGTACTTC. This gives the protein CASSPKLHQGNSYEQYF.

This chain joins TRBV15 and TRBJ2-1; 11 bases line up with TRBD2. V shed 3 bases, J shed 5 bases, and the junction held 3 bases outside the gene matches. Germline CDR1 LNHNV, CDR2 YYDKDF (reference sequence). The CDR3 extends over 15 amino acids. The DNA for the CDR3 is TGTGCCACCAGCAGGGGGACTAGCGGAAACAATGAGCAGTTCTTC. Translation: CATSRGTSGNNEQFF.

V usage is TRBV3-1 and J usage is TRBJ2-7; 10 positions match TRBD1. The J segment lost 7 bases and the V segment lost 4 bases, leaving 7 bases of the junction unmatched. The CDR3 loop spans 14 amino acids. Germline V lookup: CDR1 LGHDT, CDR2 YNNKEL (reference sequence). In nucleotides, the CDR3 is TGTGCCAGCAGCCGAGGCTGGGGACAGGGGGAGCAGTACTTC. This codes for CASSRGWGQGEQYF.

In this sample, this clonotype turned up a few times. This chain connects TRBV19 to TRBJ2-7; D is perhaps TRBD1 (6 bases). The germline V gene encodes CDR1 LNHDA and CDR2 SQIVND (reference sequence). The CDR3 length is 14 residues. Trimming stripped 2 bases from V and 6 bases from J, with 14 bases between. CDR3 sequence reads: CASSIRGIGGEQYF. CDR3 sequence (DNA): TGTGCCAGTAGTATAAGGGGGATCGGCGGCGAGCAGTACTTC.

The chain has TRBV7-4 and TRBJ2-7; 13 bases fit TRBD2. Near its end, the DNA agrees better with TRBJ2-1, so the J call may be wrong. CDR1 and CDR2 from the germline V gene are SGHVT and SQSDAQ. This CDR3 comprises 15 residues. CDR3: CASSLVLAGGDEQFF. The CDR3 DNA is TGTGCCAGCAGCCTTGTACTAGCGGGAGGGGATGAGCAGTTCTTC.

The rearrangement uses TRBV7-9 and TRBJ2-4, with 7 bases lining up with TRBD1. This CDR3 comprises 16 residues. The germline V gene has CDR1 SEHNR and CDR2 FQNEAQ (reference sequence). Trimming took 3 bases from V and 3 from J; bases not matched to a gene: 8. The CDR3 coding sequence is TGTGCCAGCAGCTTGGGGGCAGGGGGTTACAAAAACATTCAGTACTTC. This encodes CASSLGAGGYKNIQYF.

The rearrangement links TRBV5-1 to TRBJ2-2; maybe TRBD1 (5 bases). Per germline, CDR1 SGHRS and CDR2 YFSETQ. Trimming removed 4 bases from V and 9 bases from J, with 10 bases in between. This CDR3 region has 12 residues. The CDR3 loop is CASSVGARELFF. The CDR3 nucleotides are TGCGCCAGCAGCGTTGGGGCGAGGGAGCTGTTTTTT. The full variable domain, its missing parts supplied by reference TRBV5-1 and TRBJ2-2, is KAGVTQTPRYLIKTRGQQVTLSCSPISGHRSVSWYQQTPGQGLQFLFEYFSETQRNKGNFPGRFSGRQFSNSRSEMNVSTLELGDSALYLCASSVGARELFFGEGSRLTVL.

The sample holds a few counts of this clonotype. The V and J genes are TRBV6-2 or TRBV6-3 and TRBJ2-7; D ambiguous. The CDR3 totals 13 residues. CDR1 is MNHEY, CDR2 SVGEGT, per germline. Between the trimmed V and J ends, which lost 5 bases and 0 bases, there was a span of 8 bases. The CDR3 reads CASSVPGSYEQYF. In DNA form, the CDR3 reads TGTGCCAGCAGTGTACCCGGCTCCTACGAGCAGTACTTC.

This clonotype was recorded many times. This CDR3 is CASSSTGRRSYGYTF. DNA for the CDR3: TGTGCCAGTAGTTCCACTGGACGGCGGTCGTATGGCTACACCTTC. V and J are TRBV19 and TRBJ1-2; D gene uncertain. Germline-derived CDR1 and CDR2 are LNHDA and SQIVND (reference sequence). Between the trimmed V and J ends, which lost 5 bases and 5 bases, there was a span of 18 bases. The CDR3 spans 15 residues.

This clonotype was seen at least ten times. The chain combines TRBV24-1 with TRBJ2-5; possibly TRBD1 for D (5 bases). The V end lost 5 bases, the J end lost 5 bases, and 17 bases lay between the germline ends. The CDR3 extends over 15 amino acids. Germline V gene lookup returns CDR1 KGHDR and CDR2 SFDVKD. CDR3 nucleotides: TGTGCCACCAGTGGCGAGACAGATTTTCTCGAGACCCAGTACTTC. Amino acid sequence: CATSGETDFLETQYF.

The table lists this clonotype with a few counts. Here the CDR3 DNA reads TGTGCCAGCAGCTTAGGAGCCTGGAGGGAGGTCGAGCAGTACTTC. It specifies CASSLGAWREVEQYF. The chain carries TRBV7-2 and TRBJ2-7; weak D call: TRBD2 (6 bases). The V and J ends lost 1 base and 6 bases respectively, with 16 bases between them. Germline-derived CDR1 and CDR2 are SGHTA and FQGNSA. The CDR3 loop spans 15 amino acids.

This clonotype occurred many times. The chain has TRBV5-5 and TRBJ1-3, with D perhaps TRBD1 (5 bases). This CDR3 region has 18 residues. Germline-derived CDR1 and CDR2 are SGHKS and YYEKEE (reference sequence). Trimming removed 0 bases from V and 1 base from J, with 17 bases in between. This chain's CDR3 is CASSLDGGGAWSGNTIYF. The CDR3 nucleotides read TGTGCCAGCAGCTTGGACGGGGGGGGTGCCTGGTCTGGAAACACCATATATTTT.

At least ten counts were recorded for this clonotype. This rearrangement joins TRBV12-3 or TRBV12-4 to TRBJ2-7; TRBD2 is a possible D gene (6 bases). The CDR3 has 15 amino acids. V was cut by 5 bases and J by 1 base, with 15 bases left in between. CDR3 DNA sequence: TGTGCCAGCAGTCCGTCGGGGCGGGGTTCCTACGAGCAGTACTTC. Protein product: CASSPSGRGSYEQYF.

The V and J genes are TRBV2 and TRBJ2-1, with 15 bases matching TRBD2. Per the germline V gene, CDR1 is SNHLY and CDR2 is FYNNEI. Losses at the gene ends were 4 bases for V and 7 bases for J; bases not matched to a gene: 8. CDR3 size: 17 residues. The CDR3 loop is CASSVTGLAGGHNEQFF. The DNA for the CDR3 is TGTGCCAGCAGTGTCACAGGACTAGCGGGGGGGCATAATGAGCAGTTCTTC.

The table lists this clonotype with a count of one. The rearrangement links TRBV29-1 to TRBJ1-5; TRBD1 agrees at 7 bases. V shed 8 bases and J 4 bases; nucleotides not matched to a gene: 5. The CDR3 sequence is 12 residues long. Germline V lookup: CDR1 SQVTM, CDR2 ANQGSEA. The CDR3 DNA is TGCAGCTGGGACAGACGGAATCAGCCCCAGCATTTT. It encodes CSWDRRNQPQHF.

This clonotype was seen repeatedly, ten times or more. CDR3 amino acids: CASSGQGLSEKLFF. The CDR3 DNA reads TGTGCCAGCAGCGGACAGGGGCTAAGTGAAAAACTGTTTTTT. This chain joins TRBV9 and TRBJ1-4, with 8 bases aligning to TRBD1. V gave up 3 bases and J gave up 7 bases; unmatched junction bases: 5. From germline, CDR1 is SGDLS and CDR2 YYNGEE. This CDR3 contains 14 residues.

Notes on this clonotype: One end of the junction varies from germline; a read error may be responsible. This rearrangement joins TRBV10-3 to TRBJ2-5; TRBD1 is a possible D gene (5 bases). Germline CDR1 is ENHRY and CDR2 is SYGVKD. The CDR3 runs 15 residues. This CDR3 is CAIGEYMGQQETQYF. The CDR3 DNA is TGTGCCATCGGTGAGTACATGGGGCAGCAAGAGACCCAGTACTTC.

In this sample, this clonotype turned up a few times. This chain links TRBV25-1 with TRBJ2-1, with D perhaps matching TRBD2 (6 bases). V was trimmed by 6 bases and J by 4 bases, leaving 7 bases between them. Per the germline V gene, CDR1 is MGHDK and CDR2 is SYGVNS. This CDR3 contains 12 residues. The DNA of the CDR3 is TGTGCCAGCAGACTAGCTTACAATGAGCAGTTCTTC. It codes for CASRLAYNEQFF. The full variable domain, rest sourced from reference TRBV25-1 and TRBJ2-1, is EADIYQTPRYLVIGTGKKITLECSQTMGHDKMYWYQQDPGMELHLIHYSYGVNSTEKGDLSSESTVSRIRTEHFPLTLESARPSHTSQYLCASRLAYNEQFFGPGTRLTVL.

The chain has TRBV25-1 and TRBJ2-3; D remains unclear. This CDR3 region has 13 residues. Germline CDR1 reads MGHDK; CDR2 reads SYGVNS. Trimming removed 6 bases at V and 2 bases at J, with 9 bases between. The CDR3 coding sequence is TGTGCCAGCAGCCCCGCCCCCACAGATACGCAGTATTTT. This gives the protein CASSPAPTDTQYF.

A single count supports this clonotype. The chain combines TRBV2 with TRBJ2-7; possibly TRBD1 for D (5 bases). The CDR3 loop spans 14 amino acids. From germline, CDR1 is SNHLY and CDR2 FYNNEI. V was clipped by 4 bases and J by 0 bases, with 10 bases between them. In DNA form, the CDR3 reads TGTGCCAGCAGTGTTCAGGGCCCCTCCTACGAGCAGTACTTC. Translating gives CASSVQGPSYEQYF.

This clonotype was recorded at least ten times. This chain joins TRBV20-1 and TRBJ2-7; 12 nucleotides agree with TRBD1. Trimming cost V 5 bases and J 7 bases; bases outside gene matches: 9. In germline, CDR1 is DFQATT, CDR2 SNEGSKA (reference sequence). The CDR3 loop spans 14 amino acids. The CDR3 loop is CSARSGQGATEQYF. CDR3 DNA: TGCAGTGCTCGGTCGGGACAGGGGGCGACTGAGCAGTACTTC.

This clonotype has a count of ten or more. The V gene is TRBV20-1, the J gene TRBJ2-7; TRBD2 aligns across 10 bases. This CDR3 has 15 residues. Germline V gene data show CDR1 as DFQATT and CDR2 as SNEGSKA (reference sequence). J was trimmed by 4 bases and V by 1 base; bases with no gene match: 7. CDR3 DNA sequence: TGCAGTGCTAGAGTCGGTAGCGGGAGGATATACGAGCAGTACTTC. Residues: CSARVGSGRIYEQYF.

For this clonotype: At one end the junction does not follow the germline gene, possibly because of a read error. The chain uses TRBV7-2 and TRBJ2-2, with 7 bases fitting TRBD2. This CDR3 spans 16 amino acids. The germline gives CDR1 SGHTA, CDR2 FQGNSA. CDR3 bases: TGTGCCAGCAGCTTAGCGGGGGGGACGAACACCGGGGAGCTGGTTTTT. Amino acid sequence: CASSLAGGTNTGELVF.

V gene TRBV24-1 combines with J gene TRBJ2-2; 9 bases are a match to TRBD2. Germline loops: CDR1 KGHDR, CDR2 SFDVKD. The ends lost 4 bases at V and 3 bases at J; junction bases unmatched: 2. This CDR3 has 15 residues. CDR3 DNA: TGTGCCACCAGTGAACTAGCGGGCCACACCGGGGAGCTGTTTTTT. Translated, it gives CATSELAGHTGELFF.

The chain links TRBV29-1 to TRBJ2-7, with 9 bases lining up with TRBD1. CDR1 and CDR2 (germline): SQVTM, ANQGSEA. The CDR3 has 14 residues. The junction had 12 bases not matched to a gene; V was cut back by 6 bases and J by 6 bases. The CDR3: CSVGRRTGVVEQYF. For the CDR3, the DNA is TGCAGCGTAGGACGTAGGACAGGGGTCGTCGAGCAGTACTTC.

V gene TRBV4-1 combines with J gene TRBJ1-3; D is possibly TRBD1 (6 bases). Trimming pared 1 base from V and 2 bases from J, leaving 12 bases between. In germline, CDR1 is MGHRA, CDR2 YSYEKL. The CDR3 loop spans 16 amino acids. The DNA of the CDR3 is TGCGCCAGCAGCCAAGGGCAGGGGCCACCTGGAAACACCATATATTTT. This encodes CASSQGQGPPGNTIYF.